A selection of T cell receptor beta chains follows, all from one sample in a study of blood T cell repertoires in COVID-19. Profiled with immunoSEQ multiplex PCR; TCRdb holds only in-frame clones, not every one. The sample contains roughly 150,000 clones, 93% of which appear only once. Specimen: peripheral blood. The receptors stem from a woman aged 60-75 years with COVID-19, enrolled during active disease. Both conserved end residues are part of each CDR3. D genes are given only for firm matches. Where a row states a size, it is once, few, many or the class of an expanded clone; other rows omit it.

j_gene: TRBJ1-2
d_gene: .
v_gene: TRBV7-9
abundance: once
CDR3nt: TGTGCCAGCAGCTTGGCCAGGGAATATGGCTACACCTTC
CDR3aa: CASSLAREYGYTF

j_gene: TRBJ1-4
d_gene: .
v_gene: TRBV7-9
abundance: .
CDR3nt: TGTGCCAGCAGCTACAGGGTGGGTGAAAAACTGTTTTTT
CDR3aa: CASSYRVGEKLFF

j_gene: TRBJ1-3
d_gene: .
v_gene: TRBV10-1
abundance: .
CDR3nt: TGCGCCAGCAGTGTCCGCCAGACACCCACCTCTGGAAACACCATATATTTT
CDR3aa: CASSVRQTPTSGNTIYF

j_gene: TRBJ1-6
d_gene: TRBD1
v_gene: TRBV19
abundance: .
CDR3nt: TGTGCCAGTAGTATAGACCCGGGACAGCATAATTCACCCCTCCACTTT
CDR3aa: CASSIDPGQHNSPLHF

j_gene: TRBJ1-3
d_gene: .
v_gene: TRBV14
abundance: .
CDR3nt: TGTGCCAGCAGCCACAGTACTGGAAACACCATATATTTT
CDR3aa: CASSHSTGNTIYF

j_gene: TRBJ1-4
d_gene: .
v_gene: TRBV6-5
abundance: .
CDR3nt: TGTGCCAGCAGCAGGGTAGGGGAAAAACTGTTTTTT
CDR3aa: CASSRVGEKLFF

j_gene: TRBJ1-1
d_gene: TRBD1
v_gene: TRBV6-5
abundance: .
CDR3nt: TGTGCCAGCAGTTCGGACAGGAAGGGAGCTGAAGCTTTCTTT
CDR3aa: CASSSDRKGAEAFF

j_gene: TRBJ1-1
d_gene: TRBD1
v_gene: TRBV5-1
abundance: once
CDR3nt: TGCGCCAGCAGCTTCAGGGGGCTGGGGACTGAAGCTTTCTTT
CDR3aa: CASSFRGLGTEAFF

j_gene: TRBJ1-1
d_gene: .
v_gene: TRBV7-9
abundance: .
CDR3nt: TGTGCCAGCAGCTTACCTGTAACAGGGCCCATGAACACTGAAGCTTTCTTT
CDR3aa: CASSLPVTGPMNTEAFF

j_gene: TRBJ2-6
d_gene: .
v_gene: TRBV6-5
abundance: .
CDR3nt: TGTGCCAGCAGTTACGGCTTCTCTGGGGCCAACGTCCTGACTTTC
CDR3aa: CASSYGFSGANVLTF

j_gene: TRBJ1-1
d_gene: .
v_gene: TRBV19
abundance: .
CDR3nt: TGTGCCAGTAGTATTTTGGGGGGCACTGAAGCTTTCTTT
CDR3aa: CASSILGGTEAFF

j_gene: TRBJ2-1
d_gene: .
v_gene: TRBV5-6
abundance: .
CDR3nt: TGTGCCAGCAGCCCTCTCACGGCAGGGGGGTACAATGAGCAGTTCTTC
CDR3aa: CASSPLTAGGYNEQFF

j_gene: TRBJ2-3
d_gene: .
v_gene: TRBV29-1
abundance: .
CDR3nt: TGCAGCGTTGTCACGCAGGTTGTGAGCACAGATACGCAGTATTTT
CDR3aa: CSVVTQVVSTDTQYF

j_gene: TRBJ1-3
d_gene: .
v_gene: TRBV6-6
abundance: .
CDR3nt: TGTGCCAGCAGTTACTCCAGGGGTGGATCTGGAAACACCATATATTTT
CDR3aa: CASSYSRGGSGNTIYF

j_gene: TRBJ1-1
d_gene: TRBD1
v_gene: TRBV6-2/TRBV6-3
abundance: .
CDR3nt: TGTGCCAGCAGTTACTCCGGCAGGGGGGCCACTGAAGCTTTCTTT
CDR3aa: CASSYSGRGATEAFF

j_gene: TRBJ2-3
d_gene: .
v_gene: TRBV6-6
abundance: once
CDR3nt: TGTGCCAGCAGTCATCCCCGGGCTAGCAACACAGATACGCAGTATTTT
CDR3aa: CASSHPRASNTDTQYF

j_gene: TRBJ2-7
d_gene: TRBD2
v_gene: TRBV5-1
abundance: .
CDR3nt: TGCGCCAGCAGCACAGGACTAGCAAATGGTATCCACGAGCAGTACTTC
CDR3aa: CASSTGLANGIHEQYF

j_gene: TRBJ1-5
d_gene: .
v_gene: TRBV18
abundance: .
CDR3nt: TGTGCCAGCTCACCGTTGGCGGGACCAGATCAGCCCCAGCATTTT
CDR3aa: CASSPLAGPDQPQHF

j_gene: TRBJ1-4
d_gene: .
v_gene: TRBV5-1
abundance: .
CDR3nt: TGCGCCAGCAGTGTGAGGACAGCTTCTAATGAAAAACTGTTTTTT
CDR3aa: CASSVRTASNEKLFF

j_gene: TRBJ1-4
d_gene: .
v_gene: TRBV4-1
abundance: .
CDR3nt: TGCGCCAGCAGCCGAAGCGGTACGGCGGATGAAAAACTGTTTTTT
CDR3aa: CASSRSGTADEKLFF

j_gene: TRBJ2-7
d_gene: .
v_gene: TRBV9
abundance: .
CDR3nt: TGTGCCAGCAGCGACGGACAGTCCAGCTCCTACGAGCAGTACTTC
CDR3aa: CASSDGQSSSYEQYF

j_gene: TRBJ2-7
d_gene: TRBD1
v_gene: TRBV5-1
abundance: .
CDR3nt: TGCGCCAGCACGGAGAGGGACAGGGGGTCATACGAGCAGTACTTC
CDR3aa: CASTERDRGSYEQYF

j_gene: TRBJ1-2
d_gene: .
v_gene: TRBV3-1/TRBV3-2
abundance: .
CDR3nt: TGTGCCAGCAGCCAAGCGTCCTTACGGAGAGGTTCGGGGAACTATGGCTACACCTTC
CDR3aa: CASSQASLRRGSGNYGYTF

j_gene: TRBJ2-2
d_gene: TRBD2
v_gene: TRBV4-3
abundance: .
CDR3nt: TGCGCCAGCAGCCAAGTGGCGGGAGACACCGGGGAGCTGTTTTTT
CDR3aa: CASSQVAGDTGELFF

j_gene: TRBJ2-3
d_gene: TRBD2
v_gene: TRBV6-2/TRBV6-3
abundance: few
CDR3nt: TGTGCCAGCAGTCCATTAACCGGACTAGCGGGGGGCCTTAGCACAGATACGCAGTATTTT
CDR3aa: CASSPLTGLAGGLSTDTQYF

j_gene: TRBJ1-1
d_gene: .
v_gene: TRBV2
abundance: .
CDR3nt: TGTGCCAGCAAAAGGGGTATGGAAACTGAAGCTTTCTTT
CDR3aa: CASKRGMETEAFF

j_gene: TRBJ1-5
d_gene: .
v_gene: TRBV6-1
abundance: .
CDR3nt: TGTGCCAGCAGTGAAGCGCGCTGGGCCAATCAGCCCCAGCATTTT
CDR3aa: CASSEARWANQPQHF

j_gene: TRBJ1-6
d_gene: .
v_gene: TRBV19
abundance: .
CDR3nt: TGTGCCAGTAGCGCGTCCGGAGTCCGGGGTCTCCACTTT
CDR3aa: CASSASGVRGLHF

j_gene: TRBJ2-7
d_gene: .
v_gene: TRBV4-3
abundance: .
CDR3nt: TGCGCCAGCAGCCAAGATAGTAGGGGCCGTTATGACGAGCAGTACTTC
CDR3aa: CASSQDSRGRYDEQYF